This T cell receptor beta chain was captured by sequencing in a study of T cells in Graves' hyperthyroidism and ophthalmopathy. This CDR3 region has 12 residues. The junction had 0 bases not matched to a gene; V was cut back by 5 bases and J by 3 bases. Germline values: CDR1 KGHDR, CDR2 SFDVKD. Amplification of TCR beta CDR3 regions was performed using RNA transcripts as template. HTBI primers were used for first-round RT-PCR of the TCR CDR3. TCRdb reprocessed the multiplex PCR reads via MiXCR and lists one record per CDR3 protein. Of about 380,000 distinct CDR3 sequences detected, about a fifth appear once; the ten largest clones hold 35% to 50%. This clonotype was seen ten or more times.

Material for sequencing was blood. The chain links TRBV24-1 to TRBJ2-7; 7 bases match TRBD1. The clonotype originates from a man aged 18 to 30 with Graves' ophthalmopathy. Here the CDR3 reads CATSAGGYEQYF. The CDR3 DNA sequence: TGTGCCACCAGTGCAGGGGGCTACGAGCAGTACTTC.